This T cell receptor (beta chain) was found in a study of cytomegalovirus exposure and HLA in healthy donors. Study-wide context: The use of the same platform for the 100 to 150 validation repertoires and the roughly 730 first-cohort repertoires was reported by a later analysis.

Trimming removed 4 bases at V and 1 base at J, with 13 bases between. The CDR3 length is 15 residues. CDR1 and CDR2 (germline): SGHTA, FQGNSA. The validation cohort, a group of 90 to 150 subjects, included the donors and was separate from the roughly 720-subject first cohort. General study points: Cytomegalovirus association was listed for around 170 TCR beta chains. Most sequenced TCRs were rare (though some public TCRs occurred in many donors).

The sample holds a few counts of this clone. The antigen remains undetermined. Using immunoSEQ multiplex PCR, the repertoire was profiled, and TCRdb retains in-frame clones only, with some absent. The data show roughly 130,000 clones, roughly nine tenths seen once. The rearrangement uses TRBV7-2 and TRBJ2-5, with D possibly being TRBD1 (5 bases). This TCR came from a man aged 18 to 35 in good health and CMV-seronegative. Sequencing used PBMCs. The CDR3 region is CASSSMGQGQETQYF. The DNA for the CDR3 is TGTGCCAGCAGCTCTATGGGGCAGGGCCAAGAGACCCAGTACTTC.